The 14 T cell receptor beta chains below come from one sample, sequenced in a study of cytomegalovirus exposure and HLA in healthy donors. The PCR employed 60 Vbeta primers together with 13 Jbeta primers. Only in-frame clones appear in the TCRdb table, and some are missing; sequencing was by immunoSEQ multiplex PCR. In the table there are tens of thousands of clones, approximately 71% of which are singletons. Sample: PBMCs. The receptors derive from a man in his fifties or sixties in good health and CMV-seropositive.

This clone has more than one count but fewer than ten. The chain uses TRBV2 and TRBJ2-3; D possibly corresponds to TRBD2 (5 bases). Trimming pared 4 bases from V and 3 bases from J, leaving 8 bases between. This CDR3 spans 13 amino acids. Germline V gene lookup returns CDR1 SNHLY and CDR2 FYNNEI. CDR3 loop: CASSAERTDTQYF. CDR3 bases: TGTGCCAGCAGTGCGGAGCGGACAGATACGCAGTATTTT.

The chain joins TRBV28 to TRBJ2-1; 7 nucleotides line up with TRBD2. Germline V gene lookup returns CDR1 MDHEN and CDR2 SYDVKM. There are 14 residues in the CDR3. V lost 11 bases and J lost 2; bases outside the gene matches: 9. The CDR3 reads CASVRGRAYNEQFF. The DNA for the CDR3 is TGTGCCTCCGTTCGGGGGAGGGCCTACAATGAGCAGTTCTTC.

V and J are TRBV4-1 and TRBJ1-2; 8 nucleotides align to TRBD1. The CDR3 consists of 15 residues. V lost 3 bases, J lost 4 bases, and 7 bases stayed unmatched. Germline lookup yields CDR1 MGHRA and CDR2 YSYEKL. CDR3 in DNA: TGCGCCAGCAGCCACCCGGACAGGGAATTCTATGGCTACACCTTC. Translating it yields CASSHPDREFYGYTF.

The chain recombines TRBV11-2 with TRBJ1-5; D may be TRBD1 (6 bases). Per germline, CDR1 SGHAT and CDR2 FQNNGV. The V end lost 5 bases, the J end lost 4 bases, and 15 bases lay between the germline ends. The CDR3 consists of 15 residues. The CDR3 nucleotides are TGTGCCAGCAGCGACACAGGGAGAGGTAATCAGCCCCAGCATTTT. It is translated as CASSDTGRGNQPQHF. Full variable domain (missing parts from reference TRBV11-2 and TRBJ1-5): EAGVAQSPRYKIIEKRQSVAFWCNPISGHATLYWYQQILGQGPKLLIQFQNNGVVDDSQLPKDRFSAERLKGVDSTLKIQPAKLEDSAVYLCASSDTGRGNQPQHFGDGTRLSIL.

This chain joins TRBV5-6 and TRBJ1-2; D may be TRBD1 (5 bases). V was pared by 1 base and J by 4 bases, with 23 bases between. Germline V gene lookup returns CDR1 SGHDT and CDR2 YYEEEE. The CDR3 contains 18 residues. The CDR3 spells CASSLLTARDRRAYGYTF. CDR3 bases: TGTGCCAGCAGCTTGCTTACGGCCCGCGACAGACGGGCCTATGGCTACACCTTC.

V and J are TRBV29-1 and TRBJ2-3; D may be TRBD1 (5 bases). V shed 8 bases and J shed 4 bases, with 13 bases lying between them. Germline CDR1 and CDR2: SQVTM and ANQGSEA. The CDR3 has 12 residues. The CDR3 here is CSIQTVSDTQYF. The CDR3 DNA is TGCAGCATTCAGACAGTTTCAGATACGCAGTATTTT.

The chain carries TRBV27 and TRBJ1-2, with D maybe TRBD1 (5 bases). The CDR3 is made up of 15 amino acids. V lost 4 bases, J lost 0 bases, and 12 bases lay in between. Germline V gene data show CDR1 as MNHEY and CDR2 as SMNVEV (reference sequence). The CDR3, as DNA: TGTGCCAGCAGTTCCCCCGGGACTGCTAACTATGGCTACACCTTC. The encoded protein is CASSSPGTANYGYTF.

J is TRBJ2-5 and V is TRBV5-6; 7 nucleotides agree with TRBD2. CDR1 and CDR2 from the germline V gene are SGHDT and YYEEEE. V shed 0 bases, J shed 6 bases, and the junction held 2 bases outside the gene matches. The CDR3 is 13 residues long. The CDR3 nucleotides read TGTGCCAGCAGCTTGGGCGGGGGAAAGACCCAGTACTTC. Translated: CASSLGGGKTQYF.

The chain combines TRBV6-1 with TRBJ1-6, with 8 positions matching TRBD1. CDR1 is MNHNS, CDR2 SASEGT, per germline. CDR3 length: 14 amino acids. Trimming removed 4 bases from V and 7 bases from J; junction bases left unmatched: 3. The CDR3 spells CASSAGTGNSPLHF. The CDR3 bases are TGTGCCAGCAGTGCCGGGACAGGCAATTCACCCCTCCACTTT.

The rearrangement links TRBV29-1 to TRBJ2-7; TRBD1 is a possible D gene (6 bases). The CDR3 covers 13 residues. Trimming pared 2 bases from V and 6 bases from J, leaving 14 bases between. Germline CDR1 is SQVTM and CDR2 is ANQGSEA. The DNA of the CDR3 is TGCAGCGTTGAACAACAACAGGGATCCGAGCAGTACTTC. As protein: CSVEQQQGSEQYF.

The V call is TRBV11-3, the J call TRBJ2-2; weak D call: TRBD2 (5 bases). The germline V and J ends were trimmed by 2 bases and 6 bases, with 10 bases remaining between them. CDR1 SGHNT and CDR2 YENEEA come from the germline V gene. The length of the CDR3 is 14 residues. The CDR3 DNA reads TGTGCCAGCAGCTTATTGGCGGGTCCCGGGGAGCTGTTTTTT. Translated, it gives CASSLLAGPGELFF.

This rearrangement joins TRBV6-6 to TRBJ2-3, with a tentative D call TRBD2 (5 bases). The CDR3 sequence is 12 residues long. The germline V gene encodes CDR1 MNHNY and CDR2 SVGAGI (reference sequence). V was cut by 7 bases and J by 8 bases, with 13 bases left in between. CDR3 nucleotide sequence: TGTGCCAGCACTCGGGGTGTGGGTACGCAGTATTTT. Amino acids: CASTRGVGTQYF.

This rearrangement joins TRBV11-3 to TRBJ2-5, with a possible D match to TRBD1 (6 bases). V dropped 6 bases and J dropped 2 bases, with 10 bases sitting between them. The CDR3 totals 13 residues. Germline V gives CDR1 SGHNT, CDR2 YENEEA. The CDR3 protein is CASSKDRQETQYF. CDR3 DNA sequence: TGTGCCAGCAGTAAAGACAGGCAAGAGACCCAGTACTTC.

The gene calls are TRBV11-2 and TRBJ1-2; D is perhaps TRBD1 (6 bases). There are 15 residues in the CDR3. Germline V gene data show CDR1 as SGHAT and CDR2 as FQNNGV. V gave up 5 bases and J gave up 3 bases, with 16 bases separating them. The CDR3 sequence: CASSTLRGSDYGYTF. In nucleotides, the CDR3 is TGTGCCAGCAGCACTCTCAGGGGATCGGACTATGGCTACACCTTC. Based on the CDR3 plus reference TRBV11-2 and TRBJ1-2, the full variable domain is EAGVAQSPRYKIIEKRQSVAFWCNPISGHATLYWYQQILGQGPKLLIQFQNNGVVDDSQLPKDRFSAERLKGVDSTLKIQPAKLEDSAVYLCASSTLRGSDYGYTFGSGTRLTVV.